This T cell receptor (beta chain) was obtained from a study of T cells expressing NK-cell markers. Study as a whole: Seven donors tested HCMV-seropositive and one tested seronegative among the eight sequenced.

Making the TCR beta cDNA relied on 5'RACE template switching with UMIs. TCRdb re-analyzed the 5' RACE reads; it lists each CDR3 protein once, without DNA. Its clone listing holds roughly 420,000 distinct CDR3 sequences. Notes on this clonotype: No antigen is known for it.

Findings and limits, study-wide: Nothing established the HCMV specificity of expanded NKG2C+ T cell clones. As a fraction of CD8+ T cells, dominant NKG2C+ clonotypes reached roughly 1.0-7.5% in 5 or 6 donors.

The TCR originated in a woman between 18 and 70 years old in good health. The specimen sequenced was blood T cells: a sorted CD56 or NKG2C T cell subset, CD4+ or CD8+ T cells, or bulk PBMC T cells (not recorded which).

This CDR3 is CSASGLAGGPVISAQYF. The chain joins TRBV20-1 to TRBJ2-3; TCRdb gives TRBD2 as the D gene, but with no DNA this cannot be confirmed. The CDR3 length is 17 residues. Germline V gene data show CDR1 as DFQATT and CDR2 as SNEGSKA (reference sequence).